The rows below give T cell receptor beta chains drawn from one sample of a study of cytomegalovirus exposure and HLA in healthy donors. Assay used: immunoSEQ multiplex PCR; TCRdb lists only in-frame clones, some missing. The sample lists 110,000 or so clones; roughly 80% were seen once. The source material was PBMCs. All receptors derive from a man younger than 40 in good health and CMV-seropositive. Both conserved end residues are part of each CDR3.

v_call: TRBV4-2
j_call: TRBJ1-4
cdr3_aa: CASSQATRRNGEKLFF

v_call: TRBV27
j_call: TRBJ1-2
cdr3_aa: CASSLPGGYYGYTF

v_call: TRBV6-5
j_call: TRBJ2-1
cdr3_aa: CASSYQGSYNEQFF

v_call: TRBV5-4
j_call: TRBJ2-2
cdr3_aa: CASSFVRGDTGELFF

v_call: TRBV29-1
j_call: TRBJ1-2
cdr3_aa: CSVGQLDYGYTF

v_call: TRBV5-1
j_call: TRBJ2-7
cdr3_aa: CASSLTNSYSYEQYF

v_call: TRBV4-3
j_call: TRBJ1-3
cdr3_aa: CASSQDPQASSGNTIYF

v_call: TRBV6-1
j_call: TRBJ1-6
cdr3_aa: CASSEPGRGGNNSPLHF

v_call: TRBV19
j_call: TRBJ1-1
cdr3_aa: CASTTMGRGTEAFF

v_call: TRBV29-1
j_call: TRBJ2-3
cdr3_aa: CSVEQGSTDTQYF

v_call: TRBV4-2
j_call: TRBJ2-1
cdr3_aa: CASSQGLGALVTYNEQFF

v_call: TRBV2
j_call: TRBJ2-2
cdr3_aa: CASTSARGELFF

v_call: TRBV11-3
j_call: TRBJ1-5
cdr3_aa: CASSLAGTGLKGNQPQHF

v_call: TRBV7-2
j_call: TRBJ1-1
cdr3_aa: CASSLVRENTEAFF

v_call: TRBV7-8
j_call: TRBJ1-5
cdr3_aa: CASSPRGGGQPQHF

v_call: TRBV5-6
j_call: TRBJ2-1
cdr3_aa: CASSFARDNEQFF

v_call: TRBV19
j_call: TRBJ2-3
cdr3_aa: CASSVPQGKVGTDTQYF

v_call: TRBV5-8
j_call: TRBJ2-3
cdr3_aa: CASSLVGGVVLAGSTDTQYF

v_call: TRBV19
j_call: TRBJ1-6
cdr3_aa: CASRDSLNSPLHF

v_call: TRBV5-6
j_call: TRBJ2-2
cdr3_aa: CASSLRDREAGELFF

v_call: TRBV5-6
j_call: TRBJ2-7
cdr3_aa: CASSRHTAGGWVYEQYF

v_call: TRBV11-2
j_call: TRBJ2-3
cdr3_aa: CASSLVTGGTDTQYF

v_call: TRBV14
j_call: TRBJ1-2
cdr3_aa: CASSSTGYGYTF

v_call: TRBV5-1
j_call: TRBJ1-2
cdr3_aa: CASSLGQGANYGYTF

v_call: TRBV19
j_call: TRBJ1-1
cdr3_aa: CASSIGAGVGNTEAFF

v_call: TRBV9
j_call: TRBJ2-5
cdr3_aa: CASSAGLVQETQYF

v_call: TRBV4-3
j_call: TRBJ1-1
cdr3_aa: CASSLDRNTEAFF

v_call: TRBV5-1
j_call: TRBJ2-1
cdr3_aa: CASGASSTLHEGAPNEQFF

v_call: TRBV15
j_call: TRBJ1-4
cdr3_aa: CATSRGGTGVEKLFF

v_call: TRBV11-2
j_call: TRBJ1-2
cdr3_aa: CASSSLQAAGTF

v_call: TRBV4-1
j_call: TRBJ2-1
cdr3_aa: CASSPRAPVTYNEQFF

v_call: TRBV14
j_call: TRBJ2-3
cdr3_aa: CASSPNTDTQYF

v_call: TRBV5-8
j_call: TRBJ1-2
cdr3_aa: CASSLWPGGRGYTF

v_call: TRBV10-3
j_call: TRBJ2-7
cdr3_aa: CAISGTSGASGYF

v_call: TRBV2
j_call: TRBJ1-4
cdr3_aa: CASTPRPTETAEKLFF

v_call: TRBV5-3
j_call: TRBJ1-1
cdr3_aa: CARSLRRTTEAFF

v_call: TRBV7-2
j_call: TRBJ1-2
cdr3_aa: CASSLMSGPGGYTF

v_call: TRBV30
j_call: TRBJ2-6
cdr3_aa: CAWSAGDSGANVLTF

v_call: TRBV28
j_call: TRBJ1-5
cdr3_aa: CASSLAGQGAGQPQHF

v_call: TRBV19
j_call: TRBJ1-5
cdr3_aa: CASSIRDNYQPQHF

v_call: TRBV5-1
j_call: TRBJ1-4
cdr3_aa: CASSPRADPGKLFF

v_call: TRBV5-6
j_call: TRBJ1-2
cdr3_aa: CASSPRRRGAVYGYTF

v_call: TRBV5-1
j_call: TRBJ1-3
cdr3_aa: CASSRGTVSGNTIYF

v_call: TRBV5-1
j_call: TRBJ2-5
cdr3_aa: CASSSPLAGGRVGETQYF

v_call: TRBV4-2
j_call: TRBJ2-3
cdr3_aa: CASSQDRAGMGLTDTQYF

v_call: TRBV5-1
j_call: TRBJ1-4
cdr3_aa: CASKVQGSEKLFF

v_call: TRBV28
j_call: TRBJ1-5
cdr3_aa: CASSRQGRIQPQHF

v_call: TRBV30
j_call: TRBJ2-5
cdr3_aa: CAWSVGQGVQETQYF

v_call: TRBV21-1
j_call: TRBJ2-1
cdr3_aa: CASSKGERGGNEQFF

v_call: TRBV7-2
j_call: TRBJ1-6
cdr3_aa: CASSLVAGNSSPLHF

v_call: TRBV7-2
j_call: TRBJ2-1
cdr3_aa: CASSSLNEQFF

v_call: TRBV2
j_call: TRBJ1-2
cdr3_aa: CASTGPGEVSGYTF

v_call: TRBV7-9
j_call: TRBJ2-7
cdr3_aa: CASSLPDSSYEQYF

v_call: TRBV5-1
j_call: TRBJ2-7
cdr3_aa: CASRSPGQGPTYEQYF

v_call: TRBV5-1
j_call: TRBJ2-3
cdr3_aa: CASSKQGPGTDTQYF

v_call: TRBV7-3
j_call: TRBJ2-2
cdr3_aa: CASSLFLGPGELFF

v_call: TRBV30
j_call: TRBJ2-7
cdr3_aa: CAWRGWGGERKGQYF